This T cell receptor (beta chain) appears in the sequencing data of a study of a mutant IDH1 vaccine in newly diagnosed glioma (dated by TCRdb to the early 2020s). Regarding the research as a whole: Vaccination was initiated 4-6 weeks after radiotherapy alone, or concurrently with temozolomide cycles in the chemotherapy-containing groups. Visit V12 was the week-35 safety follow-up and visit V13 was the week-47 end of study. Before enrollment, most patients had been given radiochemotherapy with temozolomide as standard therapy, while the rest had received either radiotherapy alone or temozolomide alone. Longitudinal TCRB deep sequencing was performed for roughly 24 treated patients wherever samples were available for exploratory analyses. Of the roughly 34 treated patients, around 62% were male and approximately 38% were female, and the mean age was about 40 years. Six visits were used for peripheral blood collection: V03 (baseline), V05, V07, V10, V12 and V13.

A remark on this clone: Its binding antigen is unknown. Base quality data are lacking; no much larger clone is found one base away.

According to the study, the label for this sample's time point signals: week 47, end of study. Each vaccine dose was 300 ug of a 20-mer mutant IDH1 peptide in Montanide, given subcutaneously with topical imiquimod. Eight vaccinations were administered to patients in weeks 1, 3, 5, 7, 11, 15, 19 and 23, corresponding to visits V03 through V10. All donors had newly diagnosed IDH1-mutant astrocytomas of WHO grade 3 or 4 that showed loss of nuclear ATRX. The samples were drawn from NOA16, a multicentre, single-arm, open-label phase I trial in Germany that tested a mutant IDH1 peptide vaccine in humans for the first time. The DNeasy Blood and Tissue Kit was used to extract genomic DNA from EDTA blood for TCRB sequencing. Paper-wide results and their limitations: According to the authors, sample limitations meant that analyses of patient blood samples could not be reproduced. Immune responses induced by the vaccine were seen in approximately 93% of patients across multiple MHC alleles. No apparent relationship was observed between pseudoprogression and alterations in the top peripheral T cell clonotypes detected by TCRB sequencing. PBMC samples for TCRB deep sequencing were selected based on availability.

Libraries were prepared through the immunoSEQ multiplex PCR assay. Following the manufacturer's protocol, the hsTCRB Kit was used to amplify rearranged TCR beta chain sequences. Sequencing of TCRB libraries was carried out on an Illumina MiSeq. As for the original processing: Demultiplexing, trimming and gene mapping were performed with the kit vendor's proprietary platform. TCRdb obtained this table from immuneACCESS and retained in-frame rearrangements with V and J assigned. These tables miss some clones; where compared with another copy, unresolved V genes account for less than half of the shortfall, and the remainder is unexplained. D and trimming were read from the DNA, whereas the V and J calls and clone size are those reported in that table. The sample yields fewer than 95,000 clones; more than 80% were counted once. 4% to 5.5% of the sample is in the top ten clones. Trimmed from V: 8 bases; trimmed from J: 6 bases; junction bases lacking a gene match: 14. The germline V gene encodes CDR1 SGHTA and CDR2 FQGTGA. The CDR3 measures 15 amino acids from cysteine to phenylalanine. Only the CDR3 DNA stays, 45 bases, in frame from base 1.

The input for sequencing was PBMCs, taken from a glioma patient whose treatment included an IDH1 peptide vaccine. The chain links TRBV7-3 with TRBJ2-3; 7 bases in between match TRBD1. The origin of this receptor is a man aged 35 to 55 with glioma. The nucleotide sequence is TGTGCCAGCGGAACAGGGGACAGTCAACGGGATACGCAGTATTTT. Translated, it reads CASGTGDSQRDTQYF.